Shown below are 5 T cell receptor beta chains from a single sample sequenced in a study of T cell responses to AZD1222 COVID-19 vaccine. The protocol was immunoSEQ multiplex PCR, while the TCRdb copy is restricted to in-frame clones and leaves out a portion. The sample contains 130,000 or so clones, around 89% of which appear only once. The sample here was peripheral blood, taken on day 0 of MenACWY control vaccination. The source of these receptors is an adult in good health.

The chain carries TRBV30 and TRBJ1-3, with D tentatively TRBD1 (5 bases). The CDR3 totals 14 residues. Trimming left V 5 bases short and J 4 bases short, with 15 bases between. Germline-derived CDR1 and CDR2 are GTSNPN and SVGIG (reference sequence). The CDR3 protein is CAWPAPREGNTIYF. The CDR3 DNA sequence: TGTGCCTGGCCCGCCCCCAGGGAAGGAAACACCATATATTTT.

V and J are TRBV4-1 and TRBJ2-7, with 9 positions matching TRBD1. Trimming cost V 3 bases and J 4 bases; bases outside gene matches: 4. There are 14 residues in the CDR3. Germline CDR1 MGHRA, CDR2 YSYEKL. CDR3: CASSQRQGVYEQYF. Here the CDR3 DNA reads TGCGCCAGCAGCCAGAGACAGGGGGTATACGAGCAGTACTTC.

The CDR3: CASSLDGGTGKKLFF. CDR3 bases: TGTGCCAGCAGCTTAGATGGAGGGACAGGGAAAAAACTGTTTTTT. This sequence joins TRBV7-9 and TRBJ1-4; 9 bases are a match to TRBD1. The CDR3 extends over 15 amino acids. Trimming took 1 base from V and 9 from J; bases not matched to a gene: 6. Per the germline V gene, CDR1 is SEHNR and CDR2 is FQNEAQ (reference sequence).

This chain joins TRBV6-2 or TRBV6-3 and TRBJ2-1; D possibly matches TRBD1 or TRBD2 (5 bases each). Germline-derived CDR1 and CDR2 are MNHEY and SVGEGT. The V end lost 0 bases, the J end lost 5 bases, and 20 bases lay between the germline ends. The CDR3 runs 18 residues. The CDR3 is CASSYSGRGSQSNNEQFF. In DNA form, the CDR3 reads TGTGCCAGCAGTTACTCGGGGCGAGGGTCCCAATCTAACAATGAGCAGTTCTTC.

J is TRBJ2-1 and V is TRBV28, with D possibly being TRBD1 or TRBD2 (7 bases each). Trimming removed 5 bases at V and 5 bases at J, with 22 bases between. The V gene's germline CDR1 is MDHEN and CDR2 SYDVKM. This CDR3 is 17 amino acids long. The CDR3 loop reads CASSPPGGAGRNNEQFF. The CDR3 coding sequence is TGTGCCAGCAGTCCCCCAGGGGGGGCTGGGCGAAACAATGAGCAGTTCTTC.